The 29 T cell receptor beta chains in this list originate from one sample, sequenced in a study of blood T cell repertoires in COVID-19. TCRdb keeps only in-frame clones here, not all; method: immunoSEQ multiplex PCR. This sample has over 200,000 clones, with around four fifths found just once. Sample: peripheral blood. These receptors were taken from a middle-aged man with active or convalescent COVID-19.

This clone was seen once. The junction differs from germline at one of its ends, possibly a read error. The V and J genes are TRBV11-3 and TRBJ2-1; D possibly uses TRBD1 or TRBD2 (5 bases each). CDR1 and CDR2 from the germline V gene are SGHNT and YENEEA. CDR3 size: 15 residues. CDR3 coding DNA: TGTGCCAGCAGATTAGACAGAGAGCGAGGGAATGAGCAGTTCTTC. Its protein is CASRLDRERGNEQFF.

The CDR3 bases are TGTGCCAGCGGCGAGCTAGCGGGAGTCCCCTACGAGCAGTACTTC. Translated, it gives CASGELAGVPYEQYF. This chain links TRBV2 with TRBJ2-7; 10 bases line up with TRBD2. The CDR3 loop spans 15 amino acids. From germline, CDR1 is SNHLY and CDR2 FYNNEI. The V segment lost 8 bases and the J segment 2 bases; nucleotides outside the gene matches: 9.

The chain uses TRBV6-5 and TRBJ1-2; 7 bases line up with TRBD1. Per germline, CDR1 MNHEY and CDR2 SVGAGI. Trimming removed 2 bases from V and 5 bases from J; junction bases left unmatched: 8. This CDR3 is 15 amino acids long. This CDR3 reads CASSYRMQTGYGYTF. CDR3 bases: TGTGCCAGCAGTTACCGTATGCAGACAGGGTATGGCTACACCTTC.

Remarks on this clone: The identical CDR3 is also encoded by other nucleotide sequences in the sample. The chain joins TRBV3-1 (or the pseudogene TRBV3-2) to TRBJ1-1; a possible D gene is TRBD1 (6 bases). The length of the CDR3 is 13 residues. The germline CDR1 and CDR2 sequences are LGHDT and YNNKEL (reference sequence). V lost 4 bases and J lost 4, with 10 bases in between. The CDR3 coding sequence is TGTGCCAGCAGCCCCAGCAGGGGCACTGAAGCTTTCTTT. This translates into CASSPSRGTEAFF.

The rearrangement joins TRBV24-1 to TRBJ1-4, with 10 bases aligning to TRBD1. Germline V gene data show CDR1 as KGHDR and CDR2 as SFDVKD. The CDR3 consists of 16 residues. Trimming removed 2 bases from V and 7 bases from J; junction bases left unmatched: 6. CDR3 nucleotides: TGTGCCACCAGTGATTCTCGACAGGGGGCGGGTGAAAAACTGTTTTTT. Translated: CATSDSRQGAGEKLFF.

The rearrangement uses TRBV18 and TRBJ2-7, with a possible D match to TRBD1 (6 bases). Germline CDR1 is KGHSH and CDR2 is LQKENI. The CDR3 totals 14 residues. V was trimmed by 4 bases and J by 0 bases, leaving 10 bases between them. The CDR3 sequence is CASSLGQTSYEQYF. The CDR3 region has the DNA TGTGCCAGCTCACTAGGACAGACCTCCTACGAGCAGTACTTC.

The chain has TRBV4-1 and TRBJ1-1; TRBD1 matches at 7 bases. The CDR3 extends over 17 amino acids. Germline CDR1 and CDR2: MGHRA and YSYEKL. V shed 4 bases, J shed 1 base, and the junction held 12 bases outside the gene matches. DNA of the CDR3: TGCGCCAGCAGCCTACGGGACAGTACTTATACGAACACTGAAGCTTTCTTT. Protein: CASSLRDSTYTNTEAFF.

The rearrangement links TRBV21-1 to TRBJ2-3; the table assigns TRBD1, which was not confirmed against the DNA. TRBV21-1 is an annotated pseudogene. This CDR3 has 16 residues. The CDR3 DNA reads TGTGCCAGCAGCAAAGTTCGGGACAGGGGGCCAGATACGCAGTATTTT. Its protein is CASSKVRDRGPDTQYF.

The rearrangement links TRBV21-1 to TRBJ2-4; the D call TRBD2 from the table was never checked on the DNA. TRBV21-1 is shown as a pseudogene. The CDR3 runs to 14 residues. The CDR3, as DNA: TGTGCCAGCAGCAAAAGGGAGGGGGTTAACATTCAGTACTTC. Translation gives CASSKREGVNIQYF.

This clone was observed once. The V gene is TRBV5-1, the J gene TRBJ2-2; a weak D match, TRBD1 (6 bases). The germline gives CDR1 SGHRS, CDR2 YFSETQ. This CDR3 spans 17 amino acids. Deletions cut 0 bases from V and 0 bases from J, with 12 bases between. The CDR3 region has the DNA TGCGCCAGCAGCTTGGTAGGGCAGGGGACGAACACCGGGGAGCTGTTTTTT. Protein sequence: CASSLVGQGTNTGELFF.

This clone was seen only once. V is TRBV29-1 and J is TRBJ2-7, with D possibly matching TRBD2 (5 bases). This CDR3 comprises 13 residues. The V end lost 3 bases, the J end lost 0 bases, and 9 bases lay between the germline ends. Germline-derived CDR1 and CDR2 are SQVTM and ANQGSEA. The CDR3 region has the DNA TGCAGCGTTGAGGGAGAGAACTCCTACGAGCAGTACTTC. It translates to CSVEGENSYEQYF.

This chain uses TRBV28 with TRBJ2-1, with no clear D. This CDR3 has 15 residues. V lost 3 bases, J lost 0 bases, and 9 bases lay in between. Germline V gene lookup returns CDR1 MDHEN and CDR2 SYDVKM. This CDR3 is CASSLAVGSYNEQFF. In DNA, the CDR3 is TGTGCCAGCAGTTTGGCGGTCGGCTCCTACAATGAGCAGTTCTTC.

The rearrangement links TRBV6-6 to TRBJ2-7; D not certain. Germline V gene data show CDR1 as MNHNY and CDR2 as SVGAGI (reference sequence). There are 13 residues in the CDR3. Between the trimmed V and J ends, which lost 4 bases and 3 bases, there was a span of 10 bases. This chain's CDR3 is CASSSNANYEQYF. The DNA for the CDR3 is TGTGCCAGCAGTTCTAACGCCAACTACGAGCAGTACTTC.

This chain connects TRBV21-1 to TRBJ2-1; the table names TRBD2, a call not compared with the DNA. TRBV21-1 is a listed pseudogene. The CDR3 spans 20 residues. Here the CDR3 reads CASSKGVISADRGSYNEQFF. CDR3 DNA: TGTGCCAGCAGCAAAGGGGTGATATCGGCGGATCGAGGATCCTACAATGAGCAGTTCTTC.

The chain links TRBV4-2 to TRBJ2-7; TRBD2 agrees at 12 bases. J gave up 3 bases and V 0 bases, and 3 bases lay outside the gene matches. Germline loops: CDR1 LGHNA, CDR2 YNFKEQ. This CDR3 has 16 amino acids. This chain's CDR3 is CASSQDLAGGLYEQYF. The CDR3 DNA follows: TGTGCCAGCAGCCAAGATCTAGCGGGGGGGCTCTACGAGCAGTACTTC.

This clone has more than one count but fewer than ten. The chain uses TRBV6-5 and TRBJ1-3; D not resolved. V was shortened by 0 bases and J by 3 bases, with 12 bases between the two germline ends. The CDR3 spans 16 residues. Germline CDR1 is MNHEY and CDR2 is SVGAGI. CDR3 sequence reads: CASSYSLSPGGNTIYF. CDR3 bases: TGTGCCAGCAGTTACTCCCTGAGTCCCGGTGGAAACACCATATATTTT.

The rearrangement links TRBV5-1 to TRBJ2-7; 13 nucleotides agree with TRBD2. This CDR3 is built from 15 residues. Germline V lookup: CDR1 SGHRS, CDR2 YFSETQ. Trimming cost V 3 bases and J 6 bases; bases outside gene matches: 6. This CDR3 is CASSSGLAGAIEQYF. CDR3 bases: TGCGCCAGCAGCTCTGGACTAGCGGGAGCCATCGAGCAGTACTTC.

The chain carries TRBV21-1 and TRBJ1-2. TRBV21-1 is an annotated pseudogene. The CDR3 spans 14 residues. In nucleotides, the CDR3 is TGTGCCAGCAGCAAAGCCCGGGATGTAGATGGCTACACCTTC. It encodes CASSKARDVDGYTF.

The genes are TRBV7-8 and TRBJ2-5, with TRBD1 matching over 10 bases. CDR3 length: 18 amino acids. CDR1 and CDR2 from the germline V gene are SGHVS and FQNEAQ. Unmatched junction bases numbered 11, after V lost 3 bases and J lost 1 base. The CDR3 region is CASSFLTGTGATQETQYF. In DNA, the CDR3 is TGTGCCAGCAGCTTCCTTACCGGGACAGGGGCAACCCAAGAGACCCAGTACTTC.

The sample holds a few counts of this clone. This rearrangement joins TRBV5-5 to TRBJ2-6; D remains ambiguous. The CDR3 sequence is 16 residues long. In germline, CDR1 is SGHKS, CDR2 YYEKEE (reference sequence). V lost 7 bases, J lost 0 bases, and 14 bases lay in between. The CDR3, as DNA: TGTGCCAGCGGTGCGCAGGATCTCTCTGGGGCCAACGTCCTGACTTTC. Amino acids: CASGAQDLSGANVLTF.

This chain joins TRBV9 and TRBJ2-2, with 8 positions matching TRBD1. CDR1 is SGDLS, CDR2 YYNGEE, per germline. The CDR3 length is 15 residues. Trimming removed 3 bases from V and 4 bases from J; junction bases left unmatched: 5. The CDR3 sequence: CASSADRVATGELFF. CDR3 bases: TGTGCCAGCAGCGCGGACAGGGTGGCCACCGGGGAGCTGTTTTTT.

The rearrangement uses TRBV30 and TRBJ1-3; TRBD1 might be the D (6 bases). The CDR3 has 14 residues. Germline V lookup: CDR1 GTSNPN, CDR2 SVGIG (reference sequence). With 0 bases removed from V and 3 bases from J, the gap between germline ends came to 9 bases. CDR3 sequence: CAWSVLRGGNTIYF. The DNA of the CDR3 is TGTGCCTGGAGTGTCCTCAGGGGTGGAAACACCATATATTTT.

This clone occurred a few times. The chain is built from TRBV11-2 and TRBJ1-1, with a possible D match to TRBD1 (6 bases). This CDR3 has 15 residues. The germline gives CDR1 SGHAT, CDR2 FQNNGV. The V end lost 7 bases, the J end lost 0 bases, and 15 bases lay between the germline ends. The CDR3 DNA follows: TGTGCCAGCACCCCGGAGGGGGGGATGAACACTGAAGCTTTCTTT. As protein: CASTPEGGMNTEAFF. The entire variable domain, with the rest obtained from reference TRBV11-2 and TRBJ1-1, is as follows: EAGVAQSPRYKIIEKRQSVAFWCNPISGHATLYWYQQILGQGPKLLIQFQNNGVVDDSQLPKDRFSAERLKGVDSTLKIQPAKLEDSAVYLCASTPEGGMNTEAFFGQGTRLTVV.

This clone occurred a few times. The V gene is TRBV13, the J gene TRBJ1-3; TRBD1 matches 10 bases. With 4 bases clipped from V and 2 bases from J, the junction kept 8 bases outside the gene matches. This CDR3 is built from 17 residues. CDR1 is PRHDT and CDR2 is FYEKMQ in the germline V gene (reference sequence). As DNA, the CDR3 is TGTGCCAGCAGCTCCAGACAGGGGGCGCTTCCTGGAAACACCATATATTTT. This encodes CASSSRQGALPGNTIYF.

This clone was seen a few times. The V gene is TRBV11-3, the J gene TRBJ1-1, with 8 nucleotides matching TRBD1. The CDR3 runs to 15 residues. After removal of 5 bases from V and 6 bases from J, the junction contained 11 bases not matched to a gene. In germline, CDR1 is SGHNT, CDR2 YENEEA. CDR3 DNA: TGTGCCAGCAGCCGGGGGCAGGGGGCATCCCCTGAAGCTTTCTTT. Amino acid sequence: CASSRGQGASPEAFF.

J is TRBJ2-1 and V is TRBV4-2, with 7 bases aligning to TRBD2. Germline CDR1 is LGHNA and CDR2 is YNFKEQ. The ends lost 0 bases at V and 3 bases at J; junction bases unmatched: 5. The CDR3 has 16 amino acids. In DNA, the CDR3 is TGTGCCAGCAGCCAAGATTTAACGGGGGGCTACAATGAGCAGTTCTTC. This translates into CASSQDLTGGYNEQFF.

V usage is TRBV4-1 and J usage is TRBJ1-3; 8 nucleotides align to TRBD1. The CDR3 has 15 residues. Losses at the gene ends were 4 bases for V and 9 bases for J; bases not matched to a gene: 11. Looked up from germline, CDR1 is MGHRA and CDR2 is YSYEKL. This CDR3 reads CASSLGGQGLRTIYF. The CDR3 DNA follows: TGCGCCAGCAGCCTTGGAGGACAGGGATTGCGCACCATATATTTT.

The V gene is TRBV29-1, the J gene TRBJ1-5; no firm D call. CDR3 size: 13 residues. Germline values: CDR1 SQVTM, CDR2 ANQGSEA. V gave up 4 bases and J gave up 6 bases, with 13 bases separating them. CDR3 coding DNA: TGCAGCGTTGGGGGTGGAGGACCTCAGCCCCAGCATTTT. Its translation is CSVGGGGPQPQHF.

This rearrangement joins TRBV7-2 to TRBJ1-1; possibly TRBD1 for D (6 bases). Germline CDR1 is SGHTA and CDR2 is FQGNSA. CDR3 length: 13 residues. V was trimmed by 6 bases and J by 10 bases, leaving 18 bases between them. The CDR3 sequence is CASRTVTGLVAFF. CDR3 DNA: TGTGCCAGCAGAACGGTAACAGGGTTAGTAGCTTTCTTT.